These T cell receptor beta chains were read from a single sample in a study of T cell repertoires in cytomegalovirus infection. For these TCRs, the target antigens are not known. TCRdb passed the reads through MiXCR, listing each CDR3 protein once. The data contain approximately 300,000 distinct CDR3 sequences, 29% of them singletons. Source: cultured PBMCs, taken from culture after CMV antigen stimulation. The source is a human donor in good health (CMV status not recorded). Some clones in this sample may be carry-over from other donors' samples. The CDR3 runs from the conserved cysteine through the conserved F or W. The D gene is left open where the match is weak. Not every row has a clone size; where given, it reads once, few, many or a size class.

16 TRBJ2-3 NA TRBV7-7 TRBD2 TGTGCTAGCAGCCGGGGACTAGCGGGCCGGGGAGATACGCAGTATTTT CASSRGLAGRGDTQYF
15 TRBJ1-4 NA TRBV27 NA TGTGCCAGCAGTTCCACGAGGCGACCGGCGGAAAAACTGTTTTTT CASSSTRRPAEKLFF
13 TRBJ2-2 NA TRBV2 NA TGTGCCAGCAGTGAGAGGGGCGCCGGGGAGCTGTTTTTT CASSERGAGELFF
15 TRBJ2-7 many TRBV7-3 NA TGTGCCAGCATTACTAAACGGACACCTGCCTACGAGCAGTACTTC CASITKRTPAYEQYF
16 TRBJ2-1 NA TRBV7-2 TRBD2 TGTGCCAGCAGCTTAGTGGGGGCGGGAGGGTTTTTGGAGCAGTTCTTC CASSLVGAGGFLEQFF
18 TRBJ2-3 few TRBV27 NA TGTGCCAGCAGTCCAACCCCTTCCGATTTTTGGGGCACAGATACGCAGTATTTT CASSPTPSDFWGTDTQYF
13 TRBJ2-2 NA TRBV15 NA TGTGCCACCACCCGGGGGAACACCGGGGAGCTGTTTTTT CATTRGNTGELFF
15 TRBJ2-7 many TRBV7-2 TRBD2 TGTGCCAGCAGCCGGACTAGCGGGAGATCCTACGAGCAGTACTTC CASSRTSGRSYEQYF
15 TRBJ1-1 NA TRBV19 NA TGTGCCAGTAGTACCGGGAGGGGCTTGAACACTGAAGCTTTCTTT CASSTGRGLNTEAFF
16 TRBJ2-1 NA TRBV19 TRBD1 TGTGCCAGTACCCTATCCGGGACAGTCACCTACAATGAGCAGTTCTTC CASTLSGTVTYNEQFF
17 TRBJ2-5 once TRBV5-6 TRBD2 TGTGCCAGCAGCTCGGGGACTAGCGGGGGGCAACAAGAGACCCAGTACTTC CASSSGTSGGQQETQYF
18 TRBJ2-3 few TRBV30 NA TGTGCCTGGAGTGTACGGCGGTATAGCGGAGCGAGCACAGATACGCAGTATTTT CAWSVRRYSGASTDTQYF
15 TRBJ2-3 NA TRBV7-3 NA TGTGCCAGCAGCTTAAGCAGGGGAGGCACAGATACGCAGTATTTT CASSLSRGGTDTQYF
17 TRBJ2-3 NA TRBV7-2 TRBD2 TGTGCCAGCAGCTGGACTAGCGGGGGGCCCAGCACAGATACGCAGTATTTT CASSWTSGGPSTDTQYF
15 TRBJ2-5 NA TRBV20-1 TRBD2 TGCAGTGCTAAGTATGGGAGGGGAGGCCAAGAGACCCAGTACTTC CSAKYGRGGQETQYF
17 TRBJ1-6 NA TRBV5-1 TRBD1 TGCGCCAGCAGCTTGGTCCCCGGGACAGGGGCAAATTCACCCCTCCACTTT CASSLVPGTGANSPLHF
13 TRBJ1-2 NA TRBV28 TRBD1 TGTGCCAGCGGGACAGGGGGTACGGGGGGCTACACCTTC CASGTGGTGGYTF
16 TRBJ2-3 many TRBV7-2 NA TGTGCCAGCAGCTTAGGGTTGCGGGGAAGCACAGATACGCAGTATTTT CASSLGLRGSTDTQYF
12 TRBJ2-3 many TRBV7-8 NA TGTGCCAGCAGCTCTTTCGCAGATACGCAGTATTTT CASSSFADTQYF
16 TRBJ2-7 NA TRBV7-2 NA TGTGCCAGCAGCTTAGGATTGGACTCTAGACCCTACGAGCAGTACTTC CASSLGLDSRPYEQYF
16 TRBJ2-1 few TRBV28 TRBD1 TGTGCCAGCAGTCCTGACAGGGGGAGCTCCTACAATGAGCAGTTCTTC CASSPDRGSSYNEQFF
16 TRBJ2-7 NA TRBV25-1 NA TGTGCCAGCAGTGAATATCAGGGGCGAAAGATCTACGAGCAGTACTTC CASSEYQGRKIYEQYF
15 TRBJ1-2 NA TRBV29-1 TRBD1 TGCAGCGTTGGCCGCTTTAGACAGGGCGGCTATGGCTACACCTTC CSVGRFRQGGYGYTF
17 TRBJ2-3 NA TRBV4-2 TRBD2 TGTGCCAGCAGCCCGGGACTAGCGGGAGGGCCGACAGATACGCAGTATTTT CASSPGLAGGPTDTQYF
14 TRBJ2-1 few TRBV24-1 NA TGTGCCACCAGTGATTTGCAGAGGGACAATGAGCAGTTCTTC CATSDLQRDNEQFF
15 TRBJ2-6 NA TRBV7-9 NA TGTGCCAGCAGCTTAGGCGGGGCTGGGGCCAACGTCCCGACTTTC CASSLGGAGANVPTF
14 TRBJ1-2 NA TRBV7-4 NA TGTGCCAGCAGCAAAAGCCTAGCTAACTATGGCTACACCTTC CASSKSLANYGYTF
15 TRBJ2-7 NA TRBV3-1 NA TGTGCCAGCAGCCAAGAGCCGGCCGGTTCCTACGAGCAGTACTTC CASSQEPAGSYEQYF
16 TRBJ2-3 NA TRBV27 TRBD1 TGTGCCAGCAGTTTAAAAGCCACAGGGGCCTCAGATACGCAGTATTTT CASSLKATGASDTQYF
16 TRBJ2-1 once TRBV5-1 NA TGCGCCAGCACCATGCGGAGTGGGAGGTCCTACAATGAGCAGTTCTTC CASTMRSGRSYNEQFF
13 TRBJ1-5 NA TRBV6-1 NA TGTGCCAGCAGTGAGTCGGGGAATCAGCCCCAGCATTTT CASSESGNQPQHF
17 TRBJ2-4 few TRBV6-1 NA TGTGCCAGCAGTCCCCTGCGTCTGATTCTAGCCAAAAACATTCAGTACTTC CASSPLRLILAKNIQYF
14 TRBJ1-2 NA TRBV3-1 TRBD1 TGTGCCAGCAACGACGGACAGGGAACCTATGGCTACACCTTC CASNDGQGTYGYTF
16 TRBJ2-7 many TRBV5-1 NA TGCGCCAGCAGCCGGGGCAGACAGAGGGACACCTACGAGCAGTACTTC CASSRGRQRDTYEQYF
15 TRBJ2-3 many TRBV5-8 TRBD2 TGTGCCAGCAGCTGGCCGGGACTAGACGCCTATACGCAGTATTTT CASSWPGLDAYTQYF
15 TRBJ1-1 few TRBV19 NA TGTGCCAGTACCAACCAGGGTTTTCTGAACACTGAAGCTTTCTTT CASTNQGFLNTEAFF
14 TRBJ1-5 NA TRBV18 TRBD1 TGTGCCAGCTCACGCGGACAGGGTCGACAGCCCCAGCATTTT CASSRGQGRQPQHF
20 TRBJ2-3 NA TRBV2 TRBD2 TGTGCCAGTTCACTAGCGGGGGTCGGGACATACCTCCATGGGACAGATACGCAGTATTTT CASSLAGVGTYLHGTDTQYF
14 TRBJ2-7 few TRBV18 NA TGTGCCAGCTCACCACCGACTGTCACCTACGAGCAGTACTTC CASSPPTVTYEQYF
15 TRBJ1-3 few TRBV18 NA TGTGCCAGCTCACCGGTGGGGGGAACTGGAAACACCATATATTTT CASSPVGGTGNTIYF
17 TRBJ1-6 NA TRBV9 NA TGTGCCAGCAGTGGATTACAGGCAAGCTCCTATAATTCACCCCTCCACTTT CASSGLQASSYNSPLHF
15 TRBJ1-2 few TRBV6-5 TRBD1 TGTGCCAGCAGTTACTCGCAGGACAGGGACTATGGCTACACCTTC CASSYSQDRDYGYTF
15 TRBJ1-5 NA TRBV28 NA TGTGCCAGCATCAATCACGGAACGGGCAATCAGCCCCAGCATTTT CASINHGTGNQPQHF
14 TRBJ2-1 NA TRBV10-3 TRBD2 TGTGCCATCAGTGACGGGAGGTTGAACAATGAGCAGTTCTTC CAISDGRLNNEQFF
16 TRBJ2-2 NA TRBV7-9 NA TGTGCCAGCAGCCCTCTTCGTACGGGGATCACCGGGGAGCTGTTTTTT CASSPLRTGITGELFF
15 TRBJ2-7 NA TRBV7-9 NA TGTGCCAGCAGCTTAGAGGAGGGGGCGCGATACGAGCAGTACTTC CASSLEEGARYEQYF
17 TRBJ2-7 few TRBV11-2 NA TGTGCCAGCAGCTTAGAGGGGCAGGGCCCCTCTACCTACGAGCAGTACTTC CASSLEGQGPSTYEQYF
12 TRBJ2-7 NA TRBV25-1 TRBD1 TGTGCCAGCAGTGGGACAGGGATCGAGCAGTACTTC CASSGTGIEQYF
12 TRBJ1-2 few TRBV9 NA TGTGCCAGCAGTCAGCTTAACTATGGCTACACCTTC CASSQLNYGYTF
15 TRBJ1-2 NA TRBV12-3/TRBV12-4 TRBD1 TGTGCCAGCAGTCCCACAGGGGGCAGGGACTATGGCTACACCTTC CASSPTGGRDYGYTF